This paragraph covers one TCR beta chain sequence. Its antigen remains unidentified. One end of the junction is discordant with germline, which a read error may explain. The library came from three nested PCR rounds adapted from ARM-PCR protocols. In TCRdb, the multiplex PCR reads were re-called with MiXCR into one record per CDR3 protein. The sample has 91,000 or so distinct CDR3 sequences, about 67% seen once. RNA was extracted from bulk tissue without any cell sorting. This specimen comes from a study of tumor and adjacent non-tumor tissue in lung cancer. Germline CDR1 reads MNHEY; CDR2 reads SVGEGT. The CDR3 runs 15 residues. Study-wide results and caveats: Compared with tumor, normal lung showed significantly lower TCR diversity. In normal lung, the top 100 clones were significantly more dominant than in tumor.

The sequence was obtained from a man in his sixties with non-small cell lung cancer. The chain joins TRBV6-2 or TRBV6-3 to TRBJ2-5, with TRBD2 identical over 7 bases. The specimen sequenced was lung tumor tissue. In DNA form, the CDR3 reads TGTGCCAGTAGAGCGGCGCGGGAGTCGCGAGAGACCCACTACTTC. Its protein is CASRAARESRETHYF.